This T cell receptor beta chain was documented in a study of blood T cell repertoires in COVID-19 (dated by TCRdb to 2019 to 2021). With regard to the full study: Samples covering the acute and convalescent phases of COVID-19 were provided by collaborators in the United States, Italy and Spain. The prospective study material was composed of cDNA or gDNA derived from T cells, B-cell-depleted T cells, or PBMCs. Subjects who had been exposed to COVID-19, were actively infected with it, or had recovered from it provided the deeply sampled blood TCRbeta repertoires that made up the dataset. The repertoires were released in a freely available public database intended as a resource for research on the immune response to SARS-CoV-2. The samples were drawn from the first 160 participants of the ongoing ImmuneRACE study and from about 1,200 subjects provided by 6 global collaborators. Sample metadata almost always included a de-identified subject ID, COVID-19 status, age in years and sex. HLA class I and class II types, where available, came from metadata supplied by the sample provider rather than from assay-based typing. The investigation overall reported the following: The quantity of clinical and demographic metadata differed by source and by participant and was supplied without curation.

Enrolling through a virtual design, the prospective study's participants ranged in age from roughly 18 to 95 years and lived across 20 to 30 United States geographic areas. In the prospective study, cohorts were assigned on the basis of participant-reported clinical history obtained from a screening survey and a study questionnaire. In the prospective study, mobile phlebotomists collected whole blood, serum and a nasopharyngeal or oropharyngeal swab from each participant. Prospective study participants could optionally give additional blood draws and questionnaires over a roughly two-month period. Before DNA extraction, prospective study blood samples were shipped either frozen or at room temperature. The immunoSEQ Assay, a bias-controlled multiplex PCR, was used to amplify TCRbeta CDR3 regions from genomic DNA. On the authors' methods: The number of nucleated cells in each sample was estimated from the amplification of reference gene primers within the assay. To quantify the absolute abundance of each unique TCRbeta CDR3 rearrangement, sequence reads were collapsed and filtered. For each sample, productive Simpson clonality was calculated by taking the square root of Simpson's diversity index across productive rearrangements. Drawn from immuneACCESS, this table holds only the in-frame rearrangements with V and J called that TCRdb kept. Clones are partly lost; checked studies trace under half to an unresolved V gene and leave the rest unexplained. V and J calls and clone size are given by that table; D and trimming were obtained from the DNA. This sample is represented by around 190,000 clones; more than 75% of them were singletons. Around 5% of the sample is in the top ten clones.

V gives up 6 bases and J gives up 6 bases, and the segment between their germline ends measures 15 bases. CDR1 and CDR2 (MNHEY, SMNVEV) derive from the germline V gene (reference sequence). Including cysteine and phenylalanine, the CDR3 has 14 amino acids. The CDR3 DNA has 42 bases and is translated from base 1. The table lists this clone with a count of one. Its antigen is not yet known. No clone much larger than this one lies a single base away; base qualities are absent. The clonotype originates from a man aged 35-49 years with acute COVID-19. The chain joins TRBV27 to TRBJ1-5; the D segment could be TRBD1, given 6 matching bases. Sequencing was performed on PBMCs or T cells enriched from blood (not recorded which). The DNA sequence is TGTGCCAGCAGGCCTACAGGGTGGGGTCAGCCCCAGCATTTT. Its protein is CASRPTGWGQPQHF.